The rows below give T cell receptor beta chains drawn from one sample of a study of CD8 T cells in ankylosing spondylitis. MiXCR, run by TCRdb on the 5' RACE reads, gives a single entry per CDR3 protein. Among more than 100,000 distinct CDR3 sequences, roughly an eighth were seen once, and the ten largest hold around 4.3%. The sample comprised blood, either unsorted or a sorted T cell fraction (not recorded which). The receptors originated from a female donor with ankylosing spondylitis or in good health (not recorded which). CDR3s include the opening cysteine and the closing phenylalanine or tryptophan. Fields, in order: J gene, clone size, V gene, D gene, CDR3 protein, CDR3 DNA. The D gene is left open where the match is weak. Clone size appears in some rows only: once, few, many, or a class for an expanded clone.

>TRBJ1-5|NA|TRBV6-1|NA
CASSPVGPNQPQHF
TGTGCCAGCAGCCCCGTTGGACCCAATCAGCCCCAGCATTTT
>TRBJ2-1|many|TRBV10-2|NA
CASSATASYNEQFF
TGCGCCAGCAGTGCTACAGCCTCCTACAATGAGCAGTTCTTC
>TRBJ1-1|many|TRBV15|NA
CATSKEGSLNTEAFF
TGTGCCACCAGCAAGGAGGGCAGTTTGAACACTGAAGCTTTCTTT
>TRBJ2-3|many|TRBV7-9|NA
CASSSRPGSSTDTQYF
TGTGCCAGCAGCTCCCGGCCAGGGTCTAGCACAGATACGCAGTATTTT
>TRBJ2-7|few|TRBV6-5|TRBD2
CASSYLAGGTYEQYF
TGTGCCAGCAGTTACCTAGCGGGAGGGACCTACGAGCAGTACTTC
>TRBJ2-1|NA|TRBV2|NA
CASSPFWGDEQFF
TGTGCCAGCAGTCCTTTCTGGGGAGATGAGCAGTTCTTC
>TRBJ2-1|many|TRBV4-1|TRBD2
CASSQVVLAGGVEQFF
TGCGCCAGCAGCCAAGTGGTACTAGCGGGGGGCGTTGAGCAGTTCTTC
>TRBJ1-2|many|TRBV3-1|NA
CASSHEVLEGSTF
TGTGCCAGCAGCCATGAGGTCCTCGAGGGAAGCACCTTC
>TRBJ2-3|many|TRBV28|NA
CASRDGTDTQYF
TGTGCCAGCAGAGACGGGACAGATACGCAGTATTTT
>TRBJ1-1|many|TRBV18|TRBD1
CASSLRPGQDTEAFF
TGTGCCAGCTCACTGAGACCGGGACAGGACACTGAAGCTTTCTTT